This section outlines one T cell receptor (beta chain) sequence together with its context. Its antigen remains undetermined. Base qualities were left out, and no much larger clone turns up one base away. The data are from a study of cytomegalovirus exposure and HLA in healthy donors (dated by TCRdb to about 2017). For the wider study: An earlier analysis of a few hundred of the donors reported about 260 Gb of sequence data and 95 million to 130 million unique TCR beta sequences obtained from about 170 million T cells. About 320 gigabases of sequencing data and roughly 90 million unique TCR sequences were included in an early release covering 500 to 750 HLA-typed donors. HLA typing included class I and class II loci at four-digit resolution. Every repertoire in the discovery cohort had been generated on one and the same sequencing platform. The study was designed to test whether signatures of past pathogen exposure could be identified by cataloging public T cell receptors. In an earlier analysis of 550 to 700 of the donors, high-throughput TCR beta sequencing was used to judge whether each TCR beta V gene segment behaved as functional or pseudogenic. Because of strong linkage in the cohort, 5 or 6 DR-DQ haplotypes were treated as single units for association and clustering. A later analysis re-examined previously published TCR beta repertoires from just over 650 donors and added high-resolution HLA genotyping to investigate patterns of TCR occurrence. Besides the first cohort of around 670 subjects, a separate validation cohort made up of over a hundred different subjects was used. The T cell repertoires of some 670 subjects were profiled by immunosequencing and related to cytomegalovirus serostatus. On average, 235,054 unique TCR beta nucleotide sequences were sequenced per donor among 398 genotyped donors of the cohort, with about 17% of those sequences being non-productive. The later analysis used no new phenotypic data to find candidate immune exposures, relying instead on TCR beta sequences and their occurrence across donors. Among the roughly 400 genotyped donors, under 90% belonged to the genetic ancestry cluster associated with self-reported Caucasian donors. The number of donors typed differed by locus, with roughly 629-640 for A, B, C, DRB1 and DQB1, roughly 550 for DQA1, nearly 610 for DPA1, and around 460 for DPB1. Alongside the repertoire data, information on donor age, sex, ethnicity and CMV serostatus was compiled. The study combined high-throughput TCR immunosequencing, statistical association of individual TCRs with disease status, and machine learning to predict cytomegalovirus infection status. In a later genetic analysis, genome-wide SNP genotypes for about 65% of the roughly 700 donors were used, and that subset was treated as a discovery cohort.

Library preparation employed the immunoSEQ multiplex PCR assay. A mixture of 60 forward primers for TCR Vbeta segments and 13 reverse primers for TCR Jbeta segments was used in the multiplex PCR. A multiplex PCR assay on genomic DNA amplified the CDR3 region of rearranged TCR beta genes. On the Illumina HiSeq System, the amplified TCR beta libraries were sequenced as 87-base-pair reads. Under the source paper's analysis protocol: Across the roughly 670 repertoires, a later analysis counted about 81 million unique TCR beta chains, 8.5 million to 12 million of which were shared by at least two donors. To remove PCR and sequencing errors, raw reads were error-corrected and collapsed into unique sequences using a nearest-neighbor algorithm that merged closely related sequences. V, D and J gene segments were assigned by aligning CDR3 sequences to IMGT reference sequences. For a sequence to be retained, at least a six-nucleotide match to both a V gene segment and a J gene segment was required. Rearrangements were classified as productive when the CDR3 lacked stop codons and remained in frame with V and J, and all other rearrangements were classified as non-productive. CDR3 was defined according to IMGT convention as the region running from the second conserved V-encoded cysteine to the conserved J-encoded phenylalanine. Sequences without an unambiguous match to a single V gene segment were excluded from the earlier analysis of a few hundred of the donors. In an earlier analysis of roughly 600 of the donors, a V segment was called functional when productive rearrangements were above 56.7%, and segregating when the standard deviation between donors exceeded 5%. A statistical classification framework was developed to diagnose cytomegalovirus status using the catalog of TCR beta chain sequences. In a later analysis, V and J genes were assigned by comparing TCR nucleotide sequences against IMGT/GENE-DB human TR gene sequences. Using the TCRdist pipeline, a later analysis assigned CDR3 sequences along with most-parsimonious VDJ recombination scenarios. In a later analysis, every TCR beta chain was defined by the combination of its CDR3 amino acid sequence and its V-gene family, and reads without a unique V-gene family were dropped. A later analysis removed 550 to 650 highly shared, low-generation-probability nucleotide sequences to deal with suspected cross-contamination and a sequencing artifact. In a later analysis, a clonal expansion index was calculated for each public chain from normalized within-repertoire ranks of inferred template counts. A later analysis computed generation probabilities with a VDJ recombination model fitted to out-of-frame rearrangements, and checked the results against IGoR. A later analysis scored TCR-TCR, TCR-HLA and TCR-CMV co-occurrence with hypergeometric tests, applying a repertoire-size bias correction to TCR pairs. A later analysis estimated false discovery rates by permuting HLA or CMV assignments 20 times. In a later analysis, co-occurring TCRs were grouped using DBSCAN, with TCRdist sequence similarity added in when clustering inside HLA-allele-positive subsets. Repertoires with fewer than 30,000 or more than 120,000 public chains were left out of co-occurrence clustering, as were about five repertoires with anomalous nucleotide sharing. TCRdb re-hosts the immuneACCESS table, in-frame sequences only. Its copies lack some clones; in the studies checked, an unresolved V gene accounts for under half of them, and the cause for the rest is not known. V, J and clone size are taken as reported in that table, and D and trimming were inferred from the DNA itself. For this sample the table gives 100,000 or so clones, of which about four fifths were detected only once. The ten largest clones capture roughly 1.2% of the sample.

The cohort consisted of some 730 healthy bone marrow donors. At the time of sampling, all cohort members were nominally healthy, though unrecorded immune exposures were likely present. The donor was CMV seronegative and belonged to the group of over 300 seronegative cohort members. Every donor gave a peripheral blood sample, and the peripheral blood mononuclear cells from that sample were used for TCR beta sequencing. The Qiagen DNeasy Blood Extraction Kit was used to extract genomic DNA from the blood cell samples. The CDR3 has 14 amino acids, counting the end cysteine and phenylalanine. The read is trimmed to its CDR3 DNA, 42 bases read in frame from base 1. The V end gives up 1 base and the J end 5 bases, leaving 5 bases in the junction not matched to a gene. Taken from the germline V gene, the CDR1 and CDR2 loops are MNHNS and SASEGT. What the work shows at the level of the full study, not this receptor alone: According to a later analysis, most CMV-associated TCR beta chains appeared to be HLA-restricted, and the HLA associations seemed to be driven largely by CMV exposure. The classifier was reported to diagnose cytomegalovirus status with high specificity and sensitivity in both the original and validation cohorts. The sequencing pipeline was judged likely to have produced a cluster of highly shared sequence variants as a technical artifact. While some public TCRs were present in many individuals, most TCR sequences turned up only very rarely across donors. Because counts were too low, seventeen rarely observed V segments, including chromosome 9 orphons, were excluded from the earlier analysis of 587 of the donors. Some IMGT-functional V segments, including TRBV6-2 and TRBV6-3, could not be distinguished by the 87-base-pair reads and were therefore excluded. The authors suggested that the approach could potentially be generalized to other disease states and immunological phenotypes. In a later analysis, the rate of TCR association differed among HLA loci, with DRB1 alleles having the most associated TCRs and HLA-C alleles having the fewest. A further reported finding was that TCR beta sequences accurately predicted the HLA-A and HLA-B alleles for most subjects in the first cohort. A later genetic analysis associated a missense DCLRE1C variant with V-gene and J-gene trimming of TCR beta chains, and an independent cohort replicated the association. HLA typing was unavailable for some donors at each locus, so association tests used only the typed subset. A later analysis associated approximately 17,000 TCR beta sequences with specific HLA alleles at a false discovery rate of 0.05. Roughly uniform sequencing depth across donors was assumed in presence/absence analyses, although this assumption may not hold. In an earlier analysis of around 600 of the donors, most TCR beta V segments appeared in productive rearrangements about 87% or about 30% of the time, broadly matching IMGT annotations. In vitro tests confirmed that a few of the cytomegalovirus-associated TCR beta chains recognize cytomegalovirus antigens. A later analysis found that HLA-associated TCR beta chains were more clonally expanded and had lower generation probabilities than equally common non-associated chains. The cohort was sequenced for TCR beta chains only, and without alpha or paired-chain data the features that could be detected were limited. The only immune exposure information available for the cohort was CMV serostatus. A later analysis reported that several top co-occurrence clusters appeared linked to parvovirus B19, influenza, CMV and Epstein-Barr virus. Compared with the roughly 700-donor mean, donors in an Asian-associated ancestry cluster had fewer N-insertions in productive TCRs, according to a later genetic analysis. The study listed over 150 TCR beta chains as associated with cytomegalovirus. Linkage disequilibrium might explain the correlated functional status among segregating V segments, but an unknown experimental factor could not be excluded. When HLA alleles, especially DR and DQ, strongly co-occurred, attributing TCR associations to individual alleles was difficult.

Specimen: PBMCs. The sequence came from a man between 35 and 55 years old in good health and CMV-seronegative. This receptor chain uses TRBV6-1 and TRBJ2-7; 7 middle bases align to TRBD2. CDR3 loop: CASSEGAGDNEQYF. The DNA reads TGTGCCAGCAGTGAAGGGGCGGGAGACAACGAGCAGTACTTC.